The 24 T cell receptor beta chains below come from one sample, sequenced in a study of beta chain features in type 1 diabetes. The investigators reverse transcribed all of the isolated RNA, so they sequenced expressed TCRB transcripts. This table comes from immunoSEQ multiplex PCR, and its TCRdb copy is limited to in-frame clones, with some not included. The sample contains just over 450,000 clones, roughly 31% of which appear only once. The sequenced material came from naive CD4+ T cells from blood. The receptor source for this set is a man between 18 and 35 years old in good health.

The rearrangement uses TRBV7-6 and TRBJ2-1; D is perhaps TRBD1 (5 bases). Trimming removed 8 bases from V and 5 bases from J, with 16 bases in between. The CDR3 loop spans 14 amino acids. Per the germline V gene, CDR1 is SGHVS and CDR2 is FNYEAQ. For the CDR3, the DNA is TGTGCCAGCCCTAGGCTCCAGGGCGACAATGAGCAGTTCTTC. This gives the protein CASPRLQGDNEQFF.

There are a few counts of this clone. The chain couples TRBV6-5 to TRBJ2-5; the D is unclear. The CDR3 covers 11 residues. CDR1 is MNHEY and CDR2 is SVGAGI in the germline V gene. V lost 2 bases to trimming and J lost 3 bases, with 1 base between them. The CDR3 is CASSYKETQYF. CDR3 in DNA: TGTGCCAGCAGTTACAAAGAGACCCAGTACTTC.

The sample holds a few counts of this clone. The identical CDR3 is also encoded by other nucleotide sequences in the sample. The chain is built from TRBV30 and TRBJ2-3; perhaps TRBD1 as D (5 bases). This CDR3 spans 14 amino acids. Germline V CDR1 and CDR2: GTSNPN, SVGIG (reference sequence). V was shortened by 0 bases and J by 6 bases, with 13 bases between the two germline ends. The CDR3 spells CAWSVRQGADTQYF. CDR3 bases: TGTGCCTGGAGTGTACGCCAGGGCGCGGATACGCAGTATTTT.

The chain links TRBV10-3 to TRBJ2-4; tentatively, D is TRBD1 (6 bases). The CDR3 extends over 16 amino acids. V was pared by 10 bases and J by 0 bases, with 19 bases between. The V gene's germline CDR1 is ENHRY and CDR2 SYGVKD. The CDR3, as DNA: TGTGCCACCAGCAGGGAACAGGGCCTAGCCAAAAACATTCAGTACTTC. Its protein product is CATSREQGLAKNIQYF.

In its sample, this clone was seen a few times. Other DNA sequences in the sample encode the same CDR3. The V call is TRBV7-2, the J call TRBJ2-1; D is perhaps TRBD2 (5 bases). The CDR3 is 16 residues long. Germline V gives CDR1 SGHTA, CDR2 FQGNSA. The ends were cut back, 0 bases at V and 0 bases at J, with 9 bases in the middle. CDR3 DNA sequence: TGTGCCAGCAGCTTAGCTAGCGCCAGCTCCTACAATGAGCAGTTCTTC. This gives the protein CASSLASASSYNEQFF.

The chain has TRBV28 and TRBJ2-7, with 7 bases aligning to TRBD1. This CDR3 has 13 residues. V was clipped by 4 bases and J by 4 bases; unmatched bases: 4. Germline lookup yields CDR1 MDHEN and CDR2 SYDVKM. CDR3 in amino acids: CASSSTGSYEQYF. CDR3 nucleotides: TGTGCCAGCAGTTCGACAGGGTCGTACGAGCAGTACTTC.

There are a few counts of this clone. The chain couples TRBV29-1 to TRBJ2-3; 9 positions agree with TRBD2. Per germline, CDR1 SQVTM and CDR2 ANQGSEA. The CDR3 extends over 14 amino acids. The CDR3 here is CTLSQGLATNTQYF. CDR3 DNA: TGCACCCTGAGTCAGGGACTAGCAACGAATACGCAGTATTTT.

The chain has TRBV27 and TRBJ2-1, with D unclear. This CDR3 is built from 12 residues. V was shortened by 4 bases and J by 7 bases, with 8 bases between the two germline ends. The germline V gene has CDR1 MNHEY and CDR2 SMNVEV (reference sequence). CDR3 sequence (DNA): TGTGCCAGCAGTTCTGGGGATAATGAGCAGTTCTTC. As protein: CASSSGDNEQFF.

V gene TRBV7-9 combines with J gene TRBJ2-1; the match to TRBD2 covers 12 bases. The CDR3 is 18 residues long. Germline V lookup: CDR1 SEHNR, CDR2 FQNEAQ (reference sequence). Trimming removed 5 bases from V and 3 bases from J; junction bases left unmatched: 11. In DNA, the CDR3 is TGTGCCAGCAGCCCGCGGCTAGCGGGAGGGCACGGCTACAATGAGCAGTTCTTC. Translated: CASSPRLAGGHGYNEQFF.

In this sample, this clone turned up a few times. The same CDR3 arises from other DNA sequences in this sample as well. The V gene is TRBV7-2, the J gene TRBJ2-3; D ambiguous. The germline V gene encodes CDR1 SGHTA and CDR2 FQGNSA. The CDR3 runs 12 residues. V lost 3 bases and J 3 bases, leaving 4 bases between the germline ends. The CDR3 bases are TGTGCCAGCAGCTTCGGAACAGATACGCAGTATTTT. Its protein is CASSFGTDTQYF.

The chain joins TRBV11-1 to TRBJ2-7, with D unresolved. V lost 4 bases and J lost 7, with 8 bases in between. The CDR3 runs to 11 residues. Germline V CDR1 and CDR2: SGHAT, FQDESV (reference sequence). The CDR3 loop reads CASSSYKEQYF. The DNA of the CDR3 is TGTGCCAGCAGCTCTTACAAGGAGCAGTACTTC.

V is TRBV29-1 and J is TRBJ2-3; weak D call: TRBD1 (5 bases). Per germline, CDR1 SQVTM and CDR2 ANQGSEA. The CDR3 length is 13 residues. The ends were cut back, 3 bases at V and 5 bases at J, with 12 bases in the middle. CDR3 residues: CSVEKGKRDTQYF. The CDR3 DNA reads TGCAGCGTTGAGAAGGGGAAGAGAGATACGCAGTATTTT.

This clone was found a few times. The chain recombines TRBV7-2 with TRBJ2-5, with 8 bases that match TRBD2. With V trimmed by 6 bases and J by 4 bases, 7 bases remained unmatched. The CDR3 spans 14 residues. Germline loops: CDR1 SGHTA, CDR2 FQGNSA. CDR3 loop: CASRQAGVRETQYF. Written as DNA, the CDR3 is TGTGCCAGCAGACAAGCGGGAGTTCGAGAGACCCAGTACTTC.

The sample holds a few counts of this clone. This chain uses TRBV29-1 with TRBJ1-2; TRBD1 is a possible D gene (5 bases). Germline V gives CDR1 SQVTM, CDR2 ANQGSEA. V lost 4 bases and J lost 8, with 11 bases in between. This CDR3 region has 11 residues. The CDR3 region has the DNA TGCAGCGTTGGCTGGGGCGGAGGCTACACCTTC. Protein: CSVGWGGGYTF.

This clone was found a few times. The V gene is TRBV21-1, the J gene TRBJ2-3; the D call in the table, TRBD2, was not verified against the DNA. TRBV21-1 is deemed a pseudogene. The CDR3 is made up of 13 amino acids. CDR3 sequence: CASSNVPGDTQYF. The CDR3 DNA reads TGTGCCAGCAGCAATGTGCCGGGAGATACGCAGTATTTT.

The rearrangement joins TRBV30 to TRBJ2-7; a possible D gene is TRBD1 (6 bases). Germline CDR1 reads GTSNPN; CDR2 reads SVGIG (reference sequence). The CDR3 sequence is 13 residues long. The V gene lost 5 bases and the J gene lost 6 bases, with 17 bases spanning the gap. CDR3: CAWGDKWSLEQYF. CDR3 DNA: TGTGCCTGGGGGGACAAGTGGAGCCTCGAGCAGTACTTC.

The chain employs TRBV7-9 and TRBJ1-2; 8 positions agree with TRBD1. Germline V lookup: CDR1 SEHNR, CDR2 FQNEAQ (reference sequence). The CDR3 has 16 amino acids. J was trimmed by 7 bases and V by 0 bases; bases with no gene match: 10. The CDR3 here is CASSLASSQGAVGYTF. For the CDR3, the DNA is TGTGCCAGCAGCTTAGCGAGTAGTCAGGGGGCAGTTGGCTACACCTTC.

The V gene is TRBV7-3, the J gene TRBJ2-5; 7 bases fit TRBD2. Germline loops: CDR1 SGHTA, CDR2 FQGTGA. The V gene end was trimmed by 2 bases and the J gene end by 7 bases; junction bases not matched to a gene: 4. The CDR3 contains 13 residues. The CDR3 protein is CASSLREVGTQYF. The CDR3 DNA is TGTGCCAGCAGCTTACGGGAGGTTGGGACCCAGTACTTC.

As concerns this clone: The sample contains more than one DNA sequence encoding this CDR3. Here the CDR3 DNA reads TGTGCCTGGAGTGTTGGAGATACGCAGTATTTT. Residues: CAWSVGDTQYF. J is TRBJ2-3 and V is TRBV30; D is uncertain. The germline V and J ends were trimmed by 0 bases and 5 bases, with 3 bases remaining between them. This CDR3 is 11 amino acids long. CDR1 is GTSNPN, CDR2 SVGIG, per germline (reference sequence).

V gene TRBV30 combines with J gene TRBJ2-7; TRBD1 is a possible D gene (5 bases). The CDR3 is 13 residues long. Germline CDR1 reads GTSNPN; CDR2 reads SVGIG (reference sequence). Trimming took off 2 bases at V and 3 bases at J, with 11 bases between the two ends. The CDR3: CAWSSQANYEQYF. For the CDR3, the DNA is TGTGCCTGGAGTTCACAGGCAAACTACGAGCAGTACTTC.

This chain uses TRBV4-3 with TRBJ2-1; 10 bases line up with TRBD2. J was trimmed by 2 bases and V by 4 bases; bases with no gene match: 8. This CDR3 contains 17 residues. CDR1 and CDR2 (germline): LGHNA, YSLEER. CDR3 sequence (DNA): TGCGCCAGCAGCCCGTTAGCGGGAGGACCCCCCTACAATGAGCAGTTCTTC. Protein: CASSPLAGGPPYNEQFF.

The chain recombines TRBV9 with TRBJ2-7, with D tentatively TRBD1 (6 bases). This CDR3 has 15 residues. Trimming pared 3 bases from V and 3 bases from J, leaving 16 bases between. The germline CDR1 and CDR2 sequences are SGDLS and YYNGEE. CDR3 sequence: CASSEGRQAYYEQYF. CDR3 nucleotides: TGTGCCAGCAGCGAGGGGAGACAGGCCTACTACGAGCAGTACTTC.

CDR3 sequence: CASSGGLVSSEQYF. The CDR3 coding sequence is TGTGCCAGCAGCGGGGGACTAGTGAGCTCCGAGCAGTACTTC. The chain carries TRBV2 and TRBJ2-7; 8 positions agree with TRBD2. CDR1 and CDR2 from the germline V gene are SNHLY and FYNNEI. V lost 6 bases and J lost 6; bases outside the gene matches: 10. The CDR3 totals 14 residues. Filled out from reference TRBV2 and TRBJ2-7, the complete variable domain reads EPEVTQTPSHQVTQMGQEVILRCVPISNHLYFYWYRQILGQKVEFLVSFYNNEISEKSEIFDDQFSVERPDGSNFTLKIRSTKLEDSAMYFCASSGGLVSSEQYFGPGTRLTVT.

The chain recombines TRBV7-9 with TRBJ2-3, with D perhaps matching TRBD2 (6 bases). CDR3 length: 17 amino acids. Germline CDR1 reads SEHNR; CDR2 reads FQNEAQ (reference sequence). V lost 1 base and J lost 0, with 14 bases in between. The CDR3 DNA reads as TGTGCCAGCAGCTTAGTCCTCGGCGGGACTAGCACAGATACGCAGTATTTT. Amino acids: CASSLVLGGTSTDTQYF. Full variable domain (rest looked up from reference TRBV7-9 and TRBJ2-3): DTGVSQNPRHKITKRGQNVTFRCDPISEHNRLYWYRQTLGQGPEFLTYFQNEAQLEKSRLLSDRFSAERPKGSFSTLEIQRTEQGDSAMYLCASSLVLGGTSTDTQYFGPGTRLTVL.